These 10 T cell receptor beta chains came from one sample sequenced in a study of T cell responses to AZD1222 COVID-19 vaccine (dated by TCRdb to the early 2020s). Library prep was done by the immunoSEQ multiplex PCR assay. The table was pulled from immuneACCESS by TCRdb, which kept in-frame rearrangements only. Such tables lose some clones; where checked, under half of the loss comes from unresolved V genes, and the rest has no known cause. Present in this sample are around 140,000 clones, roughly 90% of which were seen just once. The top ten clones comprise less than 3.5% of the sample. The sample's time point label, decoded: about 28 days (+/-7) after the second vaccine dose. The specimen was peripheral blood, collected 28 days after the second AZD1222 dose. The receptors shown here come from an adult who received the AZD1222 COVID-19 vaccine.

This chain joins TRBV12-3 or TRBV12-4 and TRBJ2-7; D is uncertain. The V end was cut by 5 bases, the J end by 4 bases, with 9 bases between. The CDR3 spans 12 residues. The CDR3 protein is CASSGDRYEQYF. The CDR3 region has the DNA TGTGCCAGCAGTGGGGATAGATACGAGCAGTACTTC.

The CDR3 DNA reads as TGTGCCAGCAGCCCACTCGGACAGGGCAAAGAGACCCAGTACTTC. As protein: CASSPLGQGKETQYF. This chain links TRBV14 with TRBJ2-5; TRBD1 agrees at 8 bases. The V gene's germline CDR1 is SGHDN and CDR2 FVKESK. The ends lost 4 bases at V and 3 bases at J; junction bases unmatched: 7. The CDR3 spans 15 residues.

The V gene is TRBV29-1, the J gene TRBJ1-1; D gene uncertain. This CDR3 comprises 15 residues. V lost 4 bases, J lost 0 bases, and 15 bases lay in between. Germline V gene sequence: CDR1 SQVTM, CDR2 ANQGSEA. The chain's CDR3 is CSVGPKGNMNTEAFF. The CDR3 DNA is TGCAGCGTTGGGCCGAAAGGAAACATGAACACTGAAGCTTTCTTT.

The chain employs TRBV24-1 and TRBJ2-3; 8 bases fit TRBD2. The trim removed 7 bases at V and 6 bases at J, leaving 8 bases unmatched. CDR3 length equals 14 residues. Germline values: CDR1 KGHDR, CDR2 SFDVKD. CDR3 coding DNA: TGTGCCACCAGCGGGACTAGGGGATGGGATACGCAGTATTTT. Its protein product is CATSGTRGWDTQYF.

The CDR3, as DNA: TGTGCCAGCAGTGAAGGGACGTCTGATGAAAAACTGTTTTTT. It translates to CASSEGTSDEKLFF. J is TRBJ1-4 and V is TRBV6-1; D gene uncertain. V was clipped by 1 base and J by 6 bases, with 9 bases between them. Germline assignment: CDR1 MNHNS and CDR2 SASEGT. The CDR3 contains 14 residues.

V is TRBV5-1 and J is TRBJ2-1; 7 bases are a match to TRBD2. V shed 6 bases and J 9 bases; nucleotides not matched to a gene: 15. Germline V gives CDR1 SGHRS, CDR2 YFSETQ. The CDR3 length is 15 residues. The CDR3 DNA follows: TGCGCCAGCAAAGCTATAGCGGGCCCCTCCGGTGAGCAGTTCTTC. It translates to CASKAIAGPSGEQFF.

The CDR3 is CAIRGAGVSYEQYF. In nucleotides, the CDR3 is TGTGCCATCAGGGGAGCGGGTGTCTCCTACGAGCAGTACTTC. The gene calls are TRBV10-3 and TRBJ2-7; TRBD2 might be the D (6 bases). Germline lookup yields CDR1 ENHRY and CDR2 SYGVKD. This CDR3 region has 14 residues. V dropped 6 bases and J dropped 0 bases, with 12 bases sitting between them.

The chain couples TRBV11-2 to TRBJ1-1; a weak D match, TRBD1 (5 bases). Germline V gene lookup returns CDR1 SGHAT and CDR2 FQNNGV. Deletions cut 0 bases from V and 5 bases from J, with 10 bases between. The CDR3 is 14 amino acids. CDR3 amino acids: CASSLDQWGTEAFF. CDR3 bases: TGTGCCAGCAGCTTAGATCAGTGGGGGACTGAAGCTTTCTTT.

The chain recombines TRBV30 with TRBJ2-1; D may be TRBD2 (5 bases). Trimming pared 5 bases from V and 2 bases from J, leaving 16 bases between. CDR1 and CDR2 from the germline V gene are GTSNPN and SVGIG (reference sequence). The CDR3 contains 15 residues. The CDR3 protein is CAWGRSAVAYNEQFF. In DNA, the CDR3 is TGTGCCTGGGGACGGTCAGCGGTGGCCTACAATGAGCAGTTCTTC.

This clone was observed a handful of times. This chain joins TRBV6-1 and TRBJ2-7, with no clear D. Germline loops: CDR1 MNHNS, CDR2 SASEGT. The length of the CDR3 is 11 residues. V was cut by 3 bases and J by 0 bases, with 0 bases left in between. CDR3 loop: CASSDSYEQYF. CDR3 in DNA: TGTGCCAGCAGTGACTCCTACGAGCAGTACTTC.